Sequencing of this TCR beta chain was carried out in a study of CD8 T cells in Susac syndrome. RNA amounts of 0.5 to 1 ug underwent reverse transcription with random hexamers. The TCR beta CDR3 was amplified by immunoSEQ multiplex PCR across 54 Vbeta, 13 Jbeta. TCRdb re-called the immunoSEQ multiplex PCR reads with MiXCR, one entry per CDR3 protein. Here the sample spans 200,000 to 300,000 distinct CDR3 sequences, 90% to 96% being singletons. The CDR3 is made up of 12 amino acids. The germline CDR1 and CDR2 sequences are GTSNPN and SVGIG (reference sequence). Trimming removed 3 bases from V and 4 bases from J, with 7 bases in between.

The sequenced material came from CD4+ T cells from PBMCs. The clonotype comes from a human donor with Susac syndrome. This chain connects TRBV30 to TRBJ2-1; D is perhaps TRBD1 (6 bases). The CDR3 spells CAWSDRYNEQFF. In DNA form, the CDR3 reads TGTGCCTGGAGCGACAGGTACAATGAGCAGTTCTTC.